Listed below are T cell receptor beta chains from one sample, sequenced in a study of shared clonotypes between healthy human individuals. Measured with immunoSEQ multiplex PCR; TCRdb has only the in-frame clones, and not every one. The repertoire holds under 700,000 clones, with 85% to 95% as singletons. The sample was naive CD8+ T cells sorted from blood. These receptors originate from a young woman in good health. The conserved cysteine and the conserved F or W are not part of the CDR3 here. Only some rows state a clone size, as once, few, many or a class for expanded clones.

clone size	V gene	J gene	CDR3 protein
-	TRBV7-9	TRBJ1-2	ASSTRDREDYGYT
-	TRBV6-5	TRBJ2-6	ASGLTVSGANVLT
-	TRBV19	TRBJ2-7	ASSIVLSLEQY
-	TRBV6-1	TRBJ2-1	ASSSVAHEQF
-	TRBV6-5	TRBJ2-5	ASAAARYQETQY
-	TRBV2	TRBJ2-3	ASRALGPSTDTQY
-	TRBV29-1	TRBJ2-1	SVFDGNSYNEQF
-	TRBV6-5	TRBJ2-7	ASSFGGGARSYEQY
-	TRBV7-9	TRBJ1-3	ASSFGRGSGNTIY
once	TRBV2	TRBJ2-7	ASEGWEGPSEQY
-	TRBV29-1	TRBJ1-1	SVEEGGTGLMEAF
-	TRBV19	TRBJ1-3	ASSPWDRGWPGNTIY
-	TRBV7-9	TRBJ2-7	ASSTAGGAEAGVAYEQY
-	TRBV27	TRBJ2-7	ASSILAGRSSYEQY
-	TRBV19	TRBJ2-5	ASSKGGLMEETQY
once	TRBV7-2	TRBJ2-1	ASSLGTRTYNEQF
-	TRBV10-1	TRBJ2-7	ASSDQMTVHSYEQY
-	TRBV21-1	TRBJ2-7	ASVRGCTYEQY
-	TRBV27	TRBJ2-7	ASSPGQGIYEQY
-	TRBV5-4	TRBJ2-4	ASSLGLAGGPDPKNIQY
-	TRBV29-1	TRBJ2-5	SAGEGEETQY
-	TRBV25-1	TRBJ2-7	ASREALDEQY
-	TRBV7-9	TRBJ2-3	ASSLEGGTDTQY
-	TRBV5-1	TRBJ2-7	ASSSSSGKYEQY
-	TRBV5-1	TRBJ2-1	ASSPGTGAGEEQF
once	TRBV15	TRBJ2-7	ATSREAGASYEQY